A single sample gave rise to the 8 T cell receptor beta chains below, sequenced in a study of T cell clonotyping in hematopoietic cell transplantation. Libraries were prepared by immunoSEQ multiplex PCR; TCRdb keeps only in-frame clonotypes and omits some of them. The repertoire holds some 40,000 clones, with 95% as singletons. Sequencing used peripheral blood mononuclear cells. Source of these receptors: a man aged 25 to 45 in good health. Some clones in this sample may be carry-over from other donors' samples.

This clone was found a few times. The rearrangement links TRBV4-3 to TRBJ2-1; TRBD2 might be the D (5 bases). The CDR3 extends over 15 amino acids. The ends were cut back, 1 base at V and 4 bases at J, with 11 bases in the middle. Looked up from germline, CDR1 is LGHNA and CDR2 is YSLEER. CDR3 bases: TGCGCCAGCAGCCAAGGAGCGGACCTATACAATGAGCAGTTCTTC. Translation: CASSQGADLYNEQFF.

V and J are TRBV30 and TRBJ1-3; tentatively, D is TRBD1 (5 bases). This CDR3 comprises 13 residues. Germline V gene sequence: CDR1 GTSNPN, CDR2 SVGIG (reference sequence). The V end lost 4 bases, the J end lost 9 bases, and 16 bases lay between the germline ends. DNA of the CDR3: TGTGCCTGGACCGGGACCGCCAGAAGCACCATATATTTT. It specifies CAWTGTARSTIYF.

The rearrangement links TRBV2 to TRBJ2-3; no clear D gene. Germline values: CDR1 SNHLY, CDR2 FYNNEI. V was clipped by 0 bases and J by 1 base, with 8 bases between them. The CDR3 totals 15 residues. The chain's CDR3 is CASSEARYGTDTQYF. CDR3 in DNA: TGTGCCAGCAGTGAAGCTAGGTATGGCACAGATACGCAGTATTTT. The full variable domain, its missing parts supplied by reference TRBV2 and TRBJ2-3, is EPEVTQTPSHQVTQMGQEVILRCVPISNHLYFYWYRQILGQKVEFLVSFYNNEISEKSEIFDDQFSVERPDGSNFTLKIRSTKLEDSAMYFCASSEARYGTDTQYFGPGTRLTVL.

The CDR3 coding sequence is TGTGCCATCAGCGGTAGTGGGGGACAGGGGATCAATGAGCAGTTCTTC. As protein: CAISGSGGQGINEQFF. This rearrangement joins TRBV10-3 to TRBJ2-1; TRBD1 matches 10 bases. Germline V gene lookup returns CDR1 ENHRY and CDR2 SYGVKD. V shed 6 bases and J 6 bases; nucleotides not matched to a gene: 11. CDR3 length: 16 amino acids.

This sequence joins TRBV18 and TRBJ2-7; D gene unclear. Germline values: CDR1 KGHSH, CDR2 LQKENI. The CDR3 contains 14 residues. Between the trimmed V and J ends, which lost 1 base and 2 bases, there was a span of 9 bases. In nucleotides, the CDR3 is TGTGCCAGCTCACCACAGACACCTACCTACGAGCAGTACTTC. Its translation: CASSPQTPTYEQYF.

The chain joins TRBV7-3 to TRBJ2-1; D uncertain. The germline V and J ends were trimmed by 0 bases and 15 bases, with 21 bases remaining between them. This CDR3 is built from 15 residues. In germline, CDR1 is SGHTA, CDR2 FQGTGA. CDR3 loop: CASSLTGAALISSFF. As DNA, the CDR3 is TGTGCCAGCAGCTTAACTGGCGCAGCACTTATCTCTTCGTTCTTC.

V is TRBV10-1 and J is TRBJ1-1; a possible D gene is TRBD1 (6 bases). The germline V gene encodes CDR1 WNHNN and CDR2 SYGVQD (reference sequence). V lost 0 bases and J 0 bases, leaving 17 bases between the germline ends. This CDR3 comprises 18 residues. CDR3 DNA: TGCGCCAGCAGTGAGTCCGGGGGCGCGGGACCAATGAACACTGAAGCTTTCTTT. Amino acid sequence: CASSESGGAGPMNTEAFF.

CDR3 sequence reads: CASSLASNTGELFF. Here the CDR3 DNA reads TGTGCCAGCAGTCTCGCTTCTAACACCGGGGAGCTGTTTTTT. The gene calls are TRBV14 and TRBJ2-2; D not resolved. The germline V gene has CDR1 SGHDN and CDR2 FVKESK. CDR3 length equals 14 residues. The V end was cut by 6 bases, the J end by 2 bases, with 10 bases between.